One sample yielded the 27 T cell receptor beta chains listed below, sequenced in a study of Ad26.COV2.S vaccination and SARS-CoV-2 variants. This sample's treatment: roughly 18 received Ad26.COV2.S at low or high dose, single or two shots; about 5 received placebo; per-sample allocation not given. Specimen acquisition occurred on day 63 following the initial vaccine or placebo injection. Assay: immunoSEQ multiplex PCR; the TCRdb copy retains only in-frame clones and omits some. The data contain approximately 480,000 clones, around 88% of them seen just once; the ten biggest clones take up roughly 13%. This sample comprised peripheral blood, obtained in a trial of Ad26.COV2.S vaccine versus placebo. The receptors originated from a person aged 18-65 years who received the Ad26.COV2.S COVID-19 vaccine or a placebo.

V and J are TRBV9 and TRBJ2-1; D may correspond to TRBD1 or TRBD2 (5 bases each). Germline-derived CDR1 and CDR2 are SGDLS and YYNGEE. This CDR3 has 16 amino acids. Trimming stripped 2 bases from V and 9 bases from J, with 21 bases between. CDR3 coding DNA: TGTGCCAGCAGCGTCCACCAGACGGGGCTAGCAGGTGAGCAGTTCTTC. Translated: CASSVHQTGLAGEQFF.

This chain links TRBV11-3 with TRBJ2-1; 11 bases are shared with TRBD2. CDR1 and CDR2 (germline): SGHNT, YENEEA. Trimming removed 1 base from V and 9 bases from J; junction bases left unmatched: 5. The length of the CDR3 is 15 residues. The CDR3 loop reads CASSLGTSGSGEQFF. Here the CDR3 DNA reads TGTGCCAGCAGCTTAGGCACTAGCGGGAGTGGTGAGCAGTTCTTC.

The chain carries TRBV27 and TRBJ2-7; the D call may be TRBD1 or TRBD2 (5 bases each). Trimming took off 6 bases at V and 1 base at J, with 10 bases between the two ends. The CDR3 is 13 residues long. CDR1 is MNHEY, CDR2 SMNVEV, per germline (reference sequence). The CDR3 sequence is CASRSGRSYEQYF. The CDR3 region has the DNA TGTGCCAGCAGGTCGGGACGATCCTACGAGCAGTACTTC.

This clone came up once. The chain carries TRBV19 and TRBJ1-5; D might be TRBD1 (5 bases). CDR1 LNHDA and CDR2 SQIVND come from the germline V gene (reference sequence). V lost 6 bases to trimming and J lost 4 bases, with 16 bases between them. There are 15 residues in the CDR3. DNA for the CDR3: TGTGCCAGTAGGCGGGACGTGGGGGGAAATCAGCCCCAGCATTTT. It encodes CASRRDVGGNQPQHF.

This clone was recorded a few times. The CDR3 spells CAGSRGSQPQHF. The CDR3 DNA follows: TGTGCCGGTTCCCGGGGCAGTCAGCCCCAGCATTTT. The chain has TRBV28 and TRBJ1-5; tentative D call: TRBD1 (5 bases). CDR3 length equals 12 residues. Trimming removed 11 bases at V and 6 bases at J, with 14 bases between. Germline V lookup: CDR1 MDHEN, CDR2 SYDVKM.

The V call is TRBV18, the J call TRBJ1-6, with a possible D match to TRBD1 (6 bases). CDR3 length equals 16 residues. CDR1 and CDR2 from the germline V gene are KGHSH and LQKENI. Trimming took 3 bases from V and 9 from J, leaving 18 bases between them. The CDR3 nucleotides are TGTGCCAGCTCACCGTCTGCGGGACAAGTAGTTTCACCCCTCCACTTT. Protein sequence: CASSPSAGQVVSPLHF.

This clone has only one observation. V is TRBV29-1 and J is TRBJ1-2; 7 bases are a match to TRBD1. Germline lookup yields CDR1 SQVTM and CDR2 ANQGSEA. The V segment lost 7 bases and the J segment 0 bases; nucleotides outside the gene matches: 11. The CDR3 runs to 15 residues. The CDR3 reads CSALTGSKANYGYTF. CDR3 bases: TGCAGCGCTTTGACAGGGTCCAAAGCTAACTATGGCTACACCTTC.

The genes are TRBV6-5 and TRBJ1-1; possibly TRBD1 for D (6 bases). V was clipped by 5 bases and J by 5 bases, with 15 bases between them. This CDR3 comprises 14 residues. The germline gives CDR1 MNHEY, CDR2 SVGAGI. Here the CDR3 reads CASSTEIRGTEAFF. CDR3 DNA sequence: TGTGCCAGCAGTACAGAAATCAGGGGAACTGAAGCTTTCTTT.

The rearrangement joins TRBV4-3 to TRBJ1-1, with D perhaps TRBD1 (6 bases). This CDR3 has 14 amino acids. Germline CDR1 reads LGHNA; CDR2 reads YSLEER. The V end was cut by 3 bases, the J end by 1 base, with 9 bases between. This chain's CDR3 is CASSHRQENTEAFF. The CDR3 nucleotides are TGCGCCAGCAGCCACAGACAGGAGAACACTGAAGCTTTCTTT.

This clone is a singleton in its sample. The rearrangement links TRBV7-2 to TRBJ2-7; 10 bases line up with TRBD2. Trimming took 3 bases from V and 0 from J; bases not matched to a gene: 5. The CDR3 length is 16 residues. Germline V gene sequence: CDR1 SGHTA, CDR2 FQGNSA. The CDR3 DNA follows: TGTGCCAGCAGCTTCTCGGCTAGCGGGAGCTCCTACGAGCAGTACTTC. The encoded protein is CASSFSASGSSYEQYF.

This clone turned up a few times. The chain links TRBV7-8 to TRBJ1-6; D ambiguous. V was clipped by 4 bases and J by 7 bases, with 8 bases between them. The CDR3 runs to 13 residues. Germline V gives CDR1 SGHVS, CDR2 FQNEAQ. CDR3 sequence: CASSSARNSPLHF. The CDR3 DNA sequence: TGTGCCAGCAGCTCCGCGCGAAATTCACCCCTCCACTTT.

Here the CDR3 reads CATSATTTGSPEQFF. Written as DNA, the CDR3 is TGTGCCACCAGTGCCACCACCACAGGGTCCCCTGAGCAGTTCTTC. The chain uses TRBV24-1 and TRBJ2-1; weak D call: TRBD1 (6 bases). V was clipped by 5 bases and J by 9 bases, with 19 bases between them. The V gene's germline CDR1 is KGHDR and CDR2 SFDVKD. The CDR3 sequence is 15 residues long.

This CDR3 reads CAWNGQGVEKLFF. In DNA form, the CDR3 reads TGTGCCTGGAACGGACAGGGGGTTGAAAAACTGTTTTTT. The chain has TRBV30 and TRBJ1-4; 10 bases align to TRBD1. With V trimmed by 4 bases and J by 7 bases, 3 bases remained unmatched. CDR1 is GTSNPN, CDR2 SVGIG, per germline (reference sequence). The CDR3 spans 13 residues.

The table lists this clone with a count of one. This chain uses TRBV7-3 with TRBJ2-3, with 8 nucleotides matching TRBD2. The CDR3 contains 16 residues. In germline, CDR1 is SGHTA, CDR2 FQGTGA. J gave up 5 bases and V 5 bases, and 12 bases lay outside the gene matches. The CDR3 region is CASSPTPKSGRDTQYF. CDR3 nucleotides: TGTGCCAGCAGCCCGACTCCTAAGAGCGGGAGAGATACGCAGTATTTT.

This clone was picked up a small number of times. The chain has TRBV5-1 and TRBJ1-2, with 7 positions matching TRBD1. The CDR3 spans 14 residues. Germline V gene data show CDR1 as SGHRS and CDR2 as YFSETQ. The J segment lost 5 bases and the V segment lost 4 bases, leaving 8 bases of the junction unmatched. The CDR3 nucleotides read TGCGCCAGCAGCCCTGGACAGGAGAGATATGGCTACACCTTC. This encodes CASSPGQERYGYTF.

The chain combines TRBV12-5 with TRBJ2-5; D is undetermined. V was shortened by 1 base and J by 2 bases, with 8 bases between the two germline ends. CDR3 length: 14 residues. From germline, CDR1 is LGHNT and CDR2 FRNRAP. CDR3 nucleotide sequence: TGTGCTAGTGGTTTGGGACGAAGACAAGAGACCCAGTACTTC. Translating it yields CASGLGRRQETQYF. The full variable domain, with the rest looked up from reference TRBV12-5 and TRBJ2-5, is DARVTQTPRHKVTEMGQEVTMRCQPILGHNTVFWYRQTMMQGLELLAYFRNRAPLDDSGMPKDRFSAEMPDATLATLKIQPSEPRDSAVYFCASGLGRRQETQYFGPGTRLLVL.

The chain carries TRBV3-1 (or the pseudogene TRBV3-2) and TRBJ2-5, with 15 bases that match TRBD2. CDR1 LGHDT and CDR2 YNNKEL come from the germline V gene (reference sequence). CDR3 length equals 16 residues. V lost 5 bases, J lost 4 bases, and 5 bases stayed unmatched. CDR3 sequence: CASSLGLAGGTETQYF. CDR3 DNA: TGTGCCAGCAGCTTGGGACTAGCGGGAGGTACAGAGACCCAGTACTTC.

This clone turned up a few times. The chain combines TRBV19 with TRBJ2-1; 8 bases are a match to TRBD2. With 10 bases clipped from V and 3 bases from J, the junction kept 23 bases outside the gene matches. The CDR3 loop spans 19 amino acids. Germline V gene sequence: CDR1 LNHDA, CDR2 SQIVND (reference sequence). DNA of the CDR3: TGTGCCACGAACCCTCGGGGGGGATCTTTAGGCGGGAGCTACAATGAGCAGTTCTTC. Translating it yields CATNPRGGSLGGSYNEQFF.

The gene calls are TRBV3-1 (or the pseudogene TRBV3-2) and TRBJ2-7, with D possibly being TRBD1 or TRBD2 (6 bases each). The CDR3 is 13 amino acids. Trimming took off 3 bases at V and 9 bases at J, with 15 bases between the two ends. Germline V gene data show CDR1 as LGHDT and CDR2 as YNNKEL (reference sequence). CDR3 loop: CASSQLEGGRQYF. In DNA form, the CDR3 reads TGTGCCAGCAGCCAGTTAGAAGGGGGGCGGCAGTACTTC.

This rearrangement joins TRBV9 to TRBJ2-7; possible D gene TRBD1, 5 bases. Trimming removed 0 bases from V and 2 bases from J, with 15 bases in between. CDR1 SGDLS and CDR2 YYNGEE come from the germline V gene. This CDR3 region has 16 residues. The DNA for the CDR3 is TGTGCCAGCAGCGTAGTAGGGGCAGGTTTCCCCTACGAGCAGTACTTC. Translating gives CASSVVGAGFPYEQYF.

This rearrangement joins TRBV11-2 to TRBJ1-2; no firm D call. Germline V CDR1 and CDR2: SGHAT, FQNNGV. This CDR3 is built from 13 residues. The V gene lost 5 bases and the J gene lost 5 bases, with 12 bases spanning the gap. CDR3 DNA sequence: TGTGCCAGCAGCCCAGGTGGGAGATATGGCTACACCTTC. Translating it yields CASSPGGRYGYTF.

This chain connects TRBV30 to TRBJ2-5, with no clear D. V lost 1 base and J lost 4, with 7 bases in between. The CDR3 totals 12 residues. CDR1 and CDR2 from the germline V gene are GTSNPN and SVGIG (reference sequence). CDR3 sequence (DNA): TGTGCCTGGAGTGCCCTCCTAGAGACCCAGTACTTC. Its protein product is CAWSALLETQYF. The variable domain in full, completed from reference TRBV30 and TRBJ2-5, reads SQTIHQWPATLVQPVGSPLSLECTVEGTSNPNLYWYRQAAGRGLQLLFYSVGIGQISSEVPQNLSASRPQDRQFILSSKKLLLSDSGFYLCAWSALLETQYFGPGTRLLVL.

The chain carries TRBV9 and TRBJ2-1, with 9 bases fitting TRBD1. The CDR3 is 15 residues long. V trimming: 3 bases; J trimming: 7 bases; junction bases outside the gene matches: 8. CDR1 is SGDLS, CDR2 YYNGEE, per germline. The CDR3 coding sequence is TGTGCCAGCAGCGCCCGGGACAGGGTGGAGAATGAGCAGTTCTTC. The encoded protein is CASSARDRVENEQFF.

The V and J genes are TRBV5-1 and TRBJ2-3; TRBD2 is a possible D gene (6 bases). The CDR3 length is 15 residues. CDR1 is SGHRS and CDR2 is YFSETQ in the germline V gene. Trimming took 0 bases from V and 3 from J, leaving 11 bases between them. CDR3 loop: CASSLEGRWTDTQYF. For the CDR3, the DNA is TGCGCCAGCAGCTTGGAAGGGAGGTGGACAGATACGCAGTATTTT.

The CDR3 here is CASSLGQGTYNEQFF. CDR3 bases: TGTGCCAGCAGCTTAGGGCAGGGGACGTACAATGAGCAGTTCTTC. The chain couples TRBV7-6 to TRBJ2-1; TRBD1 might be the D (6 bases). Trimming removed 1 base at V and 4 bases at J, with 11 bases between. Germline V gene sequence: CDR1 SGHVS, CDR2 FNYEAQ. The CDR3 runs 15 residues.

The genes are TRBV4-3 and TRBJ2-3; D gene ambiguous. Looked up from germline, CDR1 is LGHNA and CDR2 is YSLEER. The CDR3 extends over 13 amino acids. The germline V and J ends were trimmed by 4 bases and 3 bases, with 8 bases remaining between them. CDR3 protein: CASSRVGTDTQYF. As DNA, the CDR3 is TGCGCCAGCAGCCGGGTAGGGACAGATACGCAGTATTTT.

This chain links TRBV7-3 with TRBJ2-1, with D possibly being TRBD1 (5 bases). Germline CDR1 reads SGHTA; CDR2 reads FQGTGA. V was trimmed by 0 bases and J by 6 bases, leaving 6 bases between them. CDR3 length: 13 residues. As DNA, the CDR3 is TGTGCCAGCAGCTTAACAAGGGGCAATGAGCAGTTCTTC. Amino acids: CASSLTRGNEQFF.